This T cell receptor beta chain was sequenced in a study of response to subunit inactivated influenza vaccine. Each CDR3 protein is one row after TCRdb ran MiXCR on the RT-PCR reads. The data hold about 570,000 distinct CDR3 sequences, with over 9.5% observed a single time. V dropped 4 bases and J dropped 2 bases, with 8 bases sitting between them. The CDR3 extends over 13 amino acids. The germline V gene has CDR1 SGHTA and CDR2 FQGNSA. The sequencing here drew on PBMCs from blood, taken on the day of vaccination. The chain uses TRBV7-2 and TRBJ2-5; D is possibly TRBD1 (6 bases). The receptor comes from a man aged 50 or older who received an inactivated influenza vaccine. CDR3 nucleotides: TGTGCCAGCAGCTCAGGGGAGCAAGAGACCCAGTACTTC. Translated: CASSSGEQETQYF.